Sequencing of this TCR beta chain was carried out in a study of beta chain features in type 1 diabetes. Blood was drawn once from each donor into heparinised tubes. The draws averaged roughly 120 mL. Germline-derived CDR1 and CDR2 are SGHNT and YENEEA. The CDR3 extends over 16 amino acids. The J segment lost 5 bases and the V segment lost 4 bases, leaving 12 bases of the junction unmatched. General study points: Patients' naive, central memory and regulatory TCRB repertoires appeared more alike than those of healthy donors.

Expressed TCRB transcripts were sequenced because the isolated RNA had all been reverse transcribed beforehand. Profiled with immunoSEQ multiplex PCR; TCRdb holds only in-frame clones, not every one. In the table there are some 500,000 clones, about an eighth of which are singletons. To note about this clone: What it binds is unknown.

Material: naive CD4+ T cells from blood. This clonotype was obtained from a woman aged 18-35 years in good health. V and J are TRBV11-3 and TRBJ2-3, with 7 bases fitting TRBD1. CDR3 DNA: TGTGCCAGCAGCTCAGGTCTAGGACAGGATCAAGATACGCAGTATTTT. It specifies CASSSGLGQDQDTQYF.